This T cell receptor (beta chain) was obtained from a study of shared clonotypes between healthy human individuals. Study results and limitations: Among donors, the sharing of clonotypes was expected to be influenced by sequencing depth.

The germline V gene encodes CDR1 SGHTA and CDR2 FQGNSA. Trimming removed 0 bases from V and 6 bases from J, with 16 bases in between. The CDR3 runs to 16 residues. Note on this clone: Its antigen is not identified.

The assay used deep level. Using immunoSEQ multiplex PCR, the repertoire was profiled, and TCRdb retains in-frame clones only, with some absent. Of over a million clones in the sample, around 97% are singletons; the top ten hold about 1.2%. The clonotype comes from a man younger than 45 in good health. Input material: naive CD4+ T cells sorted from blood. Subset given: CD45RA+ positively selected. This chain joins TRBV7-2 and TRBJ2-3; D gene unclear. Written as DNA, the CDR3 is TGTGCCAGCAGCTTAGCATTTTGGCTAGAAGTGGATACGCAGTATTTT. Translation gives CASSLAFWLEVDTQYF.